These 19 T cell receptor beta chains originate from one sample sequenced in a study of T cells after yellow fever vaccination. TCRdb redid the calling of the 5' RACE reads with MiXCR, one entry per CDR3 protein. The table records hundreds of thousands of distinct CDR3 sequences, more than 9% of them present only once. The sequencing used PBMCs, collected on the day of the first yellow fever vaccination. The receptors here all came from a man between 18 and 29 years old who received the YFV17D yellow fever vaccine.

Only a few counts were recorded for this clonotype. This rearrangement joins TRBV27 to TRBJ1-6; D gene ambiguous. The CDR3 has 12 amino acids. The germline V gene encodes CDR1 MNHEY and CDR2 SMNVEV (reference sequence). Trimming took off 2 bases at V and 13 bases at J, with 9 bases between the two ends. In DNA form, the CDR3 reads TGTGCCAGCAGTTTACGTGAAGGCCCCCTCCACTTT. It translates to CASSLREGPLHF.

This clonotype came up a few times. The gene calls are TRBV20-1 and TRBJ1-5, with D possibly matching TRBD1 (6 bases). The ends were cut back, 3 bases at V and 9 bases at J, with 15 bases in the middle. The CDR3 consists of 13 residues. Germline V lookup: CDR1 DFQATT, CDR2 SNEGSKA (reference sequence). The CDR3: CSASRDTNTPQHF. CDR3 coding DNA: TGCAGTGCTAGTAGGGACACCAATACGCCCCAGCATTTT.

This chain links TRBV20-1 with TRBJ1-5, with a tentative D call TRBD1 (5 bases). V was shortened by 2 bases and J by 7 bases, with 18 bases between the two germline ends. The CDR3 contains 15 residues. Germline V gene sequence: CDR1 DFQATT, CDR2 SNEGSKA (reference sequence). This CDR3 is CSARMDPGPGQPQHF. The CDR3 bases are TGCAGTGCTAGAATGGACCCAGGGCCAGGACAGCCCCAGCATTTT.

CDR3 residues: CASSSQGPLNTEAFF. The CDR3, as DNA: TGTGCCAGCAGCTCCCAGGGGCCATTGAACACTGAAGCTTTCTTT. V is TRBV7-3 and J is TRBJ1-1, with D tentatively TRBD1 (6 bases). The V and J ends lost 4 bases and 0 bases respectively, with 12 bases between them. CDR3 size: 15 residues. Germline V CDR1 and CDR2: SGHTA, FQGTGA.

This clonotype has just a few counts. The J gene is TRBJ2-7, the V gene TRBV6-2 or TRBV6-3; D is perhaps TRBD2 (5 bases). Germline V CDR1 and CDR2: MNHEY, SVGEGT. V lost 6 bases, J lost 1 base, and 19 bases lay in between. The CDR3 is 16 amino acids. The CDR3 spells CASSSPRRGGSYEQYV. The CDR3, as DNA: TGTGCCAGCAGCTCCCCCCGCCGCGGAGGTTCCTACGAGCAGTACGTC.

This clonotype occurred many times. The genes are TRBV18 and TRBJ2-3; D unresolved. The CDR3 spans 14 residues. V lost 6 bases and J 2 bases, leaving 12 bases between the germline ends. CDR1 and CDR2 (germline): KGHSH, LQKENI. Here the CDR3 reads CASSLLVTTDTQYF. The CDR3 DNA sequence: TGTGCCAGCTCCCTACTCGTGACCACAGATACGCAGTATTTT.

The V and J genes are TRBV24-1 and TRBJ2-1, with D uncertain. The ends were cut back, 2 bases at V and 4 bases at J, with 2 bases in the middle. The CDR3 covers 12 residues. Germline lookup yields CDR1 KGHDR and CDR2 SFDVKD. The CDR3 DNA reads as TGTGCCACCAGTGATTGGTACAATGAGCAGTTCTTC. It is translated as CATSDWYNEQFF.

CDR3 sequence (DNA): TGTGCCAGCAGCTTAAGCCCCAGGGCGGGGAGCACAGATACGCAGTATTTT. It codes for CASSLSPRAGSTDTQYF. The chain couples TRBV7-9 to TRBJ2-3; possibly TRBD2 for D (6 bases). V was cut by 2 bases and J by 0 bases, with 15 bases left in between. The CDR3 contains 17 residues. Germline assignment: CDR1 SEHNR and CDR2 FQNEAQ (reference sequence). Full variable domain (outside the CDR3, taken from reference TRBV7-9 and TRBJ2-3): DTGVSQNPRHKITKRGQNVTFRCDPISEHNRLYWYRQTLGQGPEFLTYFQNEAQLEKSRLLSDRFSAERPKGSFSTLEIQRTEQGDSAMYLCASSLSPRAGSTDTQYFGPGTRLTVL.

V is TRBV7-8 and J is TRBJ2-7; TRBD2 might be the D (5 bases). The CDR3 is 14 amino acids. Trimming removed 3 bases at V and 1 base at J, with 10 bases between. CDR1 is SGHVS and CDR2 is FQNEAQ in the germline V gene. The CDR3 here is CASSFGERSYEQYV. CDR3 bases: TGTGCCAGCAGCTTTGGGGAGAGGTCCTACGAGCAGTACGTC.

V is TRBV10-3 and J is TRBJ2-5, with 8 positions matching TRBD2. V lost 4 bases to trimming and J lost 5 bases; unmatched junction nucleotides: 9. The germline V gene has CDR1 ENHRY and CDR2 SYGVKD. The CDR3 has 15 residues. The DNA for the CDR3 is TGTGCCATCAGTGGTAGCGGGGAACCCCAGGAGACCCAGTACTTC. It translates to CAISGSGEPQETQYF.

The CDR3 sequence is CASSVHPNTEAFF. CDR3 bases: TGTGCCAGCAGCGTACACCCGAACACTGAAGCTTTCTTT. The chain links TRBV9 to TRBJ1-1; D is unclear. Germline CDR1 reads SGDLS; CDR2 reads YYNGEE. The V end lost 1 base, the J end lost 1 base, and 5 bases lay between the germline ends. This CDR3 region has 13 residues.

This chain uses TRBV6-2 or TRBV6-3 with TRBJ1-5; TRBD1 aligns across 8 bases. The CDR3 length is 15 residues. V lost 7 bases to trimming and J lost 3 bases; unmatched junction nucleotides: 8. The germline CDR1 and CDR2 sequences are MNHEY and SVGEGT. The CDR3 loop is CASTLQGAFNQPQHF. The CDR3 DNA sequence: TGTGCCAGCACCCTTCAGGGGGCCTTCAATCAGCCCCAGCATTTT.

CDR3 sequence: CSARRRVDYGYTF. The CDR3, as DNA: TGCAGTGCTAGGCGTAGGGTAGACTATGGCTACACCTTC. The chain carries TRBV20-1 and TRBJ1-2; D is undetermined. The CDR3 runs to 13 residues. The germline gives CDR1 DFQATT, CDR2 SNEGSKA (reference sequence). Trimming left V 3 bases short and J 3 bases short, with 11 bases between.

V gene TRBV7-3 combines with J gene TRBJ2-2; 10 bases match TRBD1. The CDR3 sequence is 15 residues long. Trimming removed 5 bases from V and 3 bases from J; junction bases left unmatched: 3. Germline V gene sequence: CDR1 SGHTA, CDR2 FQGTGA. The CDR3 reads CASSTTGGDTGELFF. The CDR3 nucleotides are TGTGCCAGCAGCACGACAGGGGGCGACACCGGGGAGCTGTTTTTT.

J is TRBJ2-5 and V is TRBV7-3; D gene uncertain. CDR1 is SGHTA, CDR2 FQGTGA, per germline. V was cut by 5 bases and J by 1 base, with 8 bases left in between. The CDR3 extends over 13 amino acids. In DNA, the CDR3 is TGTGCCAGCAGCCAAATGACCCAAGAGACCCAGTACTTC. Its translation: CASSQMTQETQYF. Full variable domain (missing parts from reference TRBV7-3 and TRBJ2-5): GAGVSQTPSNKVTEKGKYVELRCDPISGHTALYWYRQSLGQGPEFLIYFQGTGAADDSGLPNDRFFAVRPEGSVSTLKIQRTERGDSAVYLCASSQMTQETQYFGPGTRLLVL.

This clonotype was seen a few times. The CDR3: CASSPQPQGRAGNTIYF. CDR3 in DNA: TGCGCCAGCAGCCCACAACCGCAGGGTAGAGCTGGAAACACCATATATTTT. The V and J genes are TRBV5-1 and TRBJ1-3; possibly TRBD1 for D (5 bases). Germline V CDR1 and CDR2: SGHRS, YFSETQ. Deletions cut 4 bases from V and 2 bases from J, with 19 bases between. The CDR3 totals 17 residues.

Concerning this clonotype: Relative to the germline gene, one junction end is altered; a read error may explain this. This chain joins TRBV5-1 and TRBJ2-1, with D uncertain. The germline CDR1 and CDR2 sequences are SGHRS and YFSETQ. The CDR3 sequence is 13 residues long. This CDR3 reads CTSSRTEYNEQFF. The CDR3 DNA follows: TGCACCAGCAGCCGTACAGAGTACAATGAGCAGTTCTTC. Full variable domain (remainder filled in from reference TRBV5-1 and TRBJ2-1): KAGVTQTPRYLIKTRGQQVTLSCSPISGHRSVSWYQQTPGQGLQFLFEYFSETQRNKGNFPGRFSGRQFSNSRSEMNVSTLELGDSALYLCTSSRTEYNEQFFGPGTRLTVL.

The genes are TRBV6-2 or TRBV6-3 and TRBJ2-7; the match to TRBD1 covers 9 bases. The CDR3 is 14 amino acids. V dropped 5 bases and J dropped 4; count of bases not matched to a gene: 6. CDR1 is MNHEY, CDR2 SVGEGT, per germline. In nucleotides, the CDR3 is TGTGCCAGCAGTACTGACAGGGGGGAGTACGAGCAGTACTTC. It codes for CASSTDRGEYEQYF.

The chain couples TRBV6-5 to TRBJ1-4; unclear D gene. Germline lookup yields CDR1 MNHEY and CDR2 SVGAGI. V dropped 2 bases and J dropped 8 bases, with 12 bases sitting between them. The CDR3 sequence is 14 residues long. CDR3 DNA sequence: TGTGCCAGCAGTTACAGGGAGGTTTGGGAAAAACTGTTTTTT. Translating gives CASSYREVWEKLFF.